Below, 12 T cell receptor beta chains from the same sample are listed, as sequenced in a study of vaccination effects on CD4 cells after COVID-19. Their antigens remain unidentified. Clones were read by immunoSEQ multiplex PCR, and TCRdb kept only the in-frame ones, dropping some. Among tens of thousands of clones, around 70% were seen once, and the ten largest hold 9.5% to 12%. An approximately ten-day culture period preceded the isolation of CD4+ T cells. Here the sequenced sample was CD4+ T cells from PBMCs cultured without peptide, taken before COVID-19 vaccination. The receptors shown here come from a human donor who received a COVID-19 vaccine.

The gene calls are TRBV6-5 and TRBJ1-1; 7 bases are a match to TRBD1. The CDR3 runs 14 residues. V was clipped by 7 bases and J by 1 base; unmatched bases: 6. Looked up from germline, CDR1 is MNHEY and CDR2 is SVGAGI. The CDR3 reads CASIGTEQNTEAFF. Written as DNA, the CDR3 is TGTGCCAGCATCGGGACAGAACAGAACACTGAAGCTTTCTTT.

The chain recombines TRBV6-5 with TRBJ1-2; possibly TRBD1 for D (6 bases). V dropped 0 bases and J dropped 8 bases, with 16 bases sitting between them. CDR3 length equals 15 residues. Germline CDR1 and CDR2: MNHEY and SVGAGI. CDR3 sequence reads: CASSYSRGGARGYTF. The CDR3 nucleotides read TGTGCCAGCAGTTACTCGAGAGGGGGGGCGAGAGGCTACACCTTC.

CDR3 residues: CASSPTGREPQHF. The DNA for the CDR3 is TGTGCCAGCAGCCCCACGGGGAGGGAGCCCCAGCATTTT. The chain couples TRBV13 to TRBJ1-5; D unresolved. V was trimmed by 5 bases and J by 8 bases, leaving 13 bases between them. Germline lookup yields CDR1 PRHDT and CDR2 FYEKMQ (reference sequence). The CDR3 is 13 amino acids.

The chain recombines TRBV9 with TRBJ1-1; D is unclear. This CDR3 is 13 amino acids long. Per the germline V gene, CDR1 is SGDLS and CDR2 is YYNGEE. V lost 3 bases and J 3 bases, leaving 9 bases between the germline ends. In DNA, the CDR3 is TGTGCCAGCAGCGCGCGATGGGACACTGAAGCTTTCTTT. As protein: CASSARWDTEAFF.

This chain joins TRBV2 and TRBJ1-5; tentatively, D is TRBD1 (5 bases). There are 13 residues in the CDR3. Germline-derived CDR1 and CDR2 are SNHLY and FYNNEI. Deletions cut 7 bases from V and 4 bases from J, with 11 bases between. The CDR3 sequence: CASTQGYNQPQHF. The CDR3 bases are TGTGCCAGCACCCAGGGTTATAATCAGCCCCAGCATTTT. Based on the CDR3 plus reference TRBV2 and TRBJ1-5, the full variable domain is EPEVTQTPSHQVTQMGQEVILRCVPISNHLYFYWYRQILGQKVEFLVSFYNNEISEKSEIFDDQFSVERPDGSNFTLKIRSTKLEDSAMYFCASTQGYNQPQHFGDGTRLSIL.

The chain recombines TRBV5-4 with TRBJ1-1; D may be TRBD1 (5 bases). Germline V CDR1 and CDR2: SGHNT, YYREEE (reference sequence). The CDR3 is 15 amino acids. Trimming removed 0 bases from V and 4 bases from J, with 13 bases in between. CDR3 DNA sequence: TGTGCCAGCAGCTTGGCCTGGGGCTCCGGCACTGAAGCTTTCTTT. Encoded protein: CASSLAWGSGTEAFF.

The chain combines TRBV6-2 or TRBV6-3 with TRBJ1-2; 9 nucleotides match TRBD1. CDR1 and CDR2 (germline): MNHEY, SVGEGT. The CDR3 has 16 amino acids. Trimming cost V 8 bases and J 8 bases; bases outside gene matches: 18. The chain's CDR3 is CASGLNSNTGGGGYTF. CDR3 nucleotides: TGTGCCAGCGGCCTGAATTCAAATACAGGGGGCGGCGGCTACACCTTC.

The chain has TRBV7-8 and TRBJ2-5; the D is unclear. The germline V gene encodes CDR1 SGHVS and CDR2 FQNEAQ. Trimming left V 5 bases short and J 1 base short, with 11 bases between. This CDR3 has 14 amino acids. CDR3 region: CASSRGRTQETQYF. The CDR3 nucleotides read TGTGCCAGCAGCCGTGGGCGGACCCAAGAGACCCAGTACTTC.

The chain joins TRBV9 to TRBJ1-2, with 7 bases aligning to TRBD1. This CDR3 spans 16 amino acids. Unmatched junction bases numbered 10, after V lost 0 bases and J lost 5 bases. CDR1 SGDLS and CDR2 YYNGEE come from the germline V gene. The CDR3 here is CASSVASGRGYYGYTF. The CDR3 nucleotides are TGTGCCAGCAGCGTAGCTTCGGGCAGGGGGTATTATGGCTACACCTTC.

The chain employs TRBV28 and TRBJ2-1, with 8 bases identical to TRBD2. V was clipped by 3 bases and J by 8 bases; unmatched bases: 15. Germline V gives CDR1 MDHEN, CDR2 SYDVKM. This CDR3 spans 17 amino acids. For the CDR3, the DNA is TGTGCCAGCAGTTTTGGGGCTAGCGGGTTACGTCGGCATGAGCAGTTCTTC. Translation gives CASSFGASGLRRHEQFF. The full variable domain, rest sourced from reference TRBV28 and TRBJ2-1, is DVKVTQSSRYLVKRTGEKVFLECVQDMDHENMFWYRQDPGLGLRLIYFSYDVKMKEKGDIPEGYSVSREKKERFSLILESASTNQTSMYLCASSFGASGLRRHEQFFGPGTRLTVL.

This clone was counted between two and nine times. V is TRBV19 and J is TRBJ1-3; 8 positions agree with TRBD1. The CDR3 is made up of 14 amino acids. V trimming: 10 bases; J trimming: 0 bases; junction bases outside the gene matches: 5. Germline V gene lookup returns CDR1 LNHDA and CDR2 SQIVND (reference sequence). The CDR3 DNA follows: TGTGCCACTACAGGGGGATCCTCTGGAAACACCATATATTTT. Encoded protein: CATTGGSSGNTIYF.

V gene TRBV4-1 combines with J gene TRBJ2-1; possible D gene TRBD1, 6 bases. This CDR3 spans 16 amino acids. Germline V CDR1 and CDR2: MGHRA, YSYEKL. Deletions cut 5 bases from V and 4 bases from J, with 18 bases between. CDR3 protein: CASSYQVTGAYNEQFF. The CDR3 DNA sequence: TGCGCCAGCAGCTACCAAGTGACAGGAGCTTACAATGAGCAGTTCTTC.